This is a list of T cell receptor beta chains from one sample in a study of early T cells in non-severe SARS-CoV-2 infection. TCRdb re-analysed the 5' RACE reads in MiXCR, keeping a single row per CDR3 protein. Among about 30,000 distinct CDR3 sequences, approximately 6% were seen once, and the ten largest hold almost 6%. Sample: whole blood. All receptors come from an adult who was a healthcare worker with PCR-confirmed SARS-CoV-2 infection or an uninfected control (not recorded which). CDR3s include the opening cysteine and the closing phenylalanine or tryptophan. A D gene is named only where the DNA matches it firmly. Not all rows give a size; the values are once, few, many and, for expanded clones, a class.

J gene: TRBJ2-3; V gene: TRBV13; clone size: many; D gene: TRBD2; CDR3 protein: CASSLGLLAGASTDTQYF; CDR3 DNA: TGTGCCAGCAGCTTAGGCCTGCTAGCGGGAGCTAGCACAGATACGCAGTATTTT
J gene: TRBJ2-1; V gene: TRBV4-2; clone size: many; D gene: .; CDR3 protein: CASTPYVSGPYNEQFF; CDR3 DNA: TGTGCCAGCACCCCATACGTGTCGGGACCCTACAATGAGCAGTTCTTC
J gene: TRBJ1-2; V gene: TRBV7-2; clone size: few; D gene: .; CDR3 protein: CASSPRGVGYTF; CDR3 DNA: TGTGCCAGCAGCCCCCGGGGGGTAGGCTACACCTTC
J gene: TRBJ2-1; V gene: TRBV11-2; clone size: few; D gene: TRBD1; CDR3 protein: CASSFGQVPDDEQFF; CDR3 DNA: TGTGCCAGCAGCTTCGGACAGGTCCCTGATGATGAGCAGTTCTTC
J gene: TRBJ2-1; V gene: TRBV7-6; clone size: many; D gene: .; CDR3 protein: CASSSGRDPNEQFF; CDR3 DNA: TGTGCCAGCAGCTCGGGGCGGGACCCCAATGAGCAGTTCTTC
J gene: TRBJ1-1; V gene: TRBV29-1; clone size: many; D gene: .; CDR3 protein: CSAAGTSTNTEAFF; CDR3 DNA: TGCAGCGCGGCCGGGACATCAACGAACACTGAAGCTTTCTTT
J gene: TRBJ1-2; V gene: TRBV7-9; clone size: many; D gene: .; CDR3 protein: CASSFGGSYGYTF; CDR3 DNA: TGTGCCAGCAGCTTTGGAGGGAGTTATGGCTACACCTTC
J gene: TRBJ1-6; V gene: TRBV20-1; clone size: many; D gene: .; CDR3 protein: CSAHPGVSNSPLHF; CDR3 DNA: TGCAGTGCTCACCCGGGGGTCTCCAATTCACCCCTCCACTTT
J gene: TRBJ2-3; V gene: TRBV27; clone size: many; D gene: .; CDR3 protein: CASSLVDGTSDTQYF; CDR3 DNA: TGTGCCAGCAGTTTAGTGGACGGTACCAGCGATACGCAGTATTTT
J gene: TRBJ1-1; V gene: TRBV21-1; clone size: .; D gene: .; CDR3 protein: CASRGDALNTEAFF; CDR3 DNA: TGTGCCAGCAGAGGGGACGCTTTGAACACTGAAGCTTTCTTT
J gene: TRBJ1-2; V gene: TRBV9; clone size: medium-sized; D gene: .; CDR3 protein: CASSVGWGDGYTF; CDR3 DNA: TGTGCCAGCAGCGTAGGGTGGGGCGATGGCTACACCTTC
J gene: TRBJ2-3; V gene: TRBV28; clone size: .; D gene: TRBD2; CDR3 protein: CASSANSGGGLHTQYF; CDR3 DNA: TGTGCCAGCAGTGCCAATAGCGGGGGGGGACTTCATACGCAGTATTTT